This T cell receptor beta chain appears in the sequencing data of a study of cytomegalovirus exposure and HLA in healthy donors. Study results and caveats: Altogether, 164 TCR beta chains were recorded as cytomegalovirus-associated.

Germline assignment: CDR1 SGDLS and CDR2 YYNGEE. The CDR3 spans 15 residues. Unmatched junction bases numbered 5, after V lost 2 bases and J lost 7 bases. On this clone: Its specificity is not known.

Use of 60 Vbeta and 13 Jbeta primers characterized the PCR. The method was immunoSEQ multiplex PCR; TCRdb's version includes in-frame clones alone and lacks a portion of them. The sample has about 67,000 clones, roughly nine tenths seen once; the top ten hold 9.5% to 13%. What was sequenced was PBMCs. This chain links TRBV9 with TRBJ2-1, with 11 bases fitting TRBD2. The origin of this receptor is a woman between 25 and 40 years old in good health and CMV-seropositive. CDR3 loop: CASSVRLAGWNEQFF. In nucleotides, the CDR3 is TGTGCCAGCAGCGTCCGACTAGCGGGATGGAATGAGCAGTTCTTC.